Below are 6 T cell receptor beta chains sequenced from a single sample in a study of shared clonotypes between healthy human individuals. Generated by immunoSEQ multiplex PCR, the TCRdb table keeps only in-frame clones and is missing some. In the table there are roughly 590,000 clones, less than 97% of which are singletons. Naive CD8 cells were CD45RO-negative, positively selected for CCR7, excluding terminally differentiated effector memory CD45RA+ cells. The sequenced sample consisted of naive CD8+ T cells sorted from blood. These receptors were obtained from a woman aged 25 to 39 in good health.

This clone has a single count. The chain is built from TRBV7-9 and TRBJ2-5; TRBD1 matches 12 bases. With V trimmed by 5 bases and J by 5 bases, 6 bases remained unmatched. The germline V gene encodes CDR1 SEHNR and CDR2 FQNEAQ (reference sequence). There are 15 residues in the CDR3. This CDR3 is CASSLGTGGKETQYF. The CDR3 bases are TGTGCCAGCAGCCTCGGGACAGGGGGCAAGGAGACCCAGTACTTC.

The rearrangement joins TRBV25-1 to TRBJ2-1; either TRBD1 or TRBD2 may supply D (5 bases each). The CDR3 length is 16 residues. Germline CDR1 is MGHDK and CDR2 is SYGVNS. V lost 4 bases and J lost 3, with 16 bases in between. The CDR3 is CASSVSGPTYYNEQFF. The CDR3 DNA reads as TGTGCCAGCAGTGTATCGGGACCTACATACTACAATGAGCAGTTCTTC.

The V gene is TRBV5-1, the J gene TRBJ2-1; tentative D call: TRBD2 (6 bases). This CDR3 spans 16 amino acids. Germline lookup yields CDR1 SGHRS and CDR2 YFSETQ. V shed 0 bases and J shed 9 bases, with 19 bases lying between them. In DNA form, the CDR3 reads TGCGCCAGCAGCTTGGATCGGGGGTCCCGTACCGGTGAGCAGTTCTTC. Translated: CASSLDRGSRTGEQFF.

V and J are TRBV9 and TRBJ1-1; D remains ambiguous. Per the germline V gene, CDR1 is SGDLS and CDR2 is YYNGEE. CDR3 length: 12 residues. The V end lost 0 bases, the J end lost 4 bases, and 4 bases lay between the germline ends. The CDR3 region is CASSVVVTEAFF. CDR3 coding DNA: TGTGCCAGCAGCGTAGTAGTCACTGAAGCTTTCTTT.

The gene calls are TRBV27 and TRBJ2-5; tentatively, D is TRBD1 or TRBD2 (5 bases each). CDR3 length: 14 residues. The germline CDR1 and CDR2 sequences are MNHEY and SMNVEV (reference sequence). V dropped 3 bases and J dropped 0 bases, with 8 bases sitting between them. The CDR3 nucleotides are TGTGCCAGCAGTTTCGGGGCCCACCAAGAGACCCAGTACTTC. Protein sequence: CASSFGAHQETQYF.

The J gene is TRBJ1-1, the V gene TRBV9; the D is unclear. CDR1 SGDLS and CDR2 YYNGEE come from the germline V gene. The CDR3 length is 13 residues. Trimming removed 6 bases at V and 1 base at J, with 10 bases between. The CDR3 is CASIPPQNTEAFF. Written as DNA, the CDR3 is TGTGCCAGCATCCCGCCCCAGAACACTGAAGCTTTCTTT.